The 11 T cell receptor beta chains below were found in one sample sequenced in a study of cytomegalovirus exposure and HLA in healthy donors (dated by TCRdb to 2015 to 2018). Library generation was performed with the immunoSEQ multiplex PCR assay. A mixture of 60 forward primers for TCR Vbeta segments and 13 reverse primers for TCR Jbeta segments was used in the multiplex PCR. The table was pulled from immuneACCESS by TCRdb, which kept in-frame rearrangements only. Such tables lose some clones; where checked, under half of the loss comes from unresolved V genes, and the rest has no known cause. Present in this sample are some 200,000 clones, more than 60% of which were seen just once. Clones ranked in the top ten supply about 16% of the sample. The source material was PBMCs. These receptors came from a man between 40 and 49 years old in good health and CMV-seronegative.

The rearrangement links TRBV29-1 to TRBJ2-2, with 8 bases lining up with TRBD1. CDR1 SQVTM and CDR2 ANQGSEA come from the germline V gene. The ends lost 4 bases at V and 7 bases at J; junction bases unmatched: 11. The CDR3 is 15 residues long. CDR3 nucleotide sequence: TGCAGCGTTGGTTTGAGGCAGGGGGCTGGCGGGGAGCTGTTTTTT. It is translated as CSVGLRQGAGGELFF.

This rearrangement joins TRBV9 to TRBJ2-1; 7 nucleotides match TRBD1. The CDR3 length is 15 residues. V shed 2 bases, J shed 2 bases, and the junction held 4 bases outside the gene matches. From germline, CDR1 is SGDLS and CDR2 YYNGEE. The CDR3 sequence is CASSVWDSAYNEQFF. The CDR3 DNA is TGTGCCAGCAGCGTGTGGGACAGCGCCTACAATGAGCAGTTCTTC.

The chain uses TRBV6-5 and TRBJ1-5, with 7 nucleotides matching TRBD1. CDR1 MNHEY and CDR2 SVGAGI come from the germline V gene. The V gene end was trimmed by 5 bases and the J gene end by 5 bases; junction bases not matched to a gene: 3. This CDR3 has 13 amino acids. Here the CDR3 DNA reads TGTGCCAGCAGTCCCGACAGGGATCAGCCCCAGCATTTT. It specifies CASSPDRDQPQHF.

The chain links TRBV19 to TRBJ1-6, with D possibly being TRBD1 (6 bases). Deletions cut 7 bases from V and 9 bases from J, with 13 bases between. Germline CDR1 and CDR2: LNHDA and SQIVND (reference sequence). The CDR3 consists of 13 residues. The CDR3 sequence is CASTPGTSSPLHF. The CDR3, as DNA: TGTGCCAGTACCCCCGGGACATCTTCACCCCTCCACTTT.

About this clone: The junction departs from germline at one end; a sequencing error may be responsible. The chain couples TRBV7-9 to TRBJ1-1, with D perhaps matching TRBD1 (6 bases). Per germline, CDR1 SEHNR and CDR2 FQNEAQ (reference sequence). This CDR3 has 12 residues. The CDR3 loop reads CSSSFNRVKSFF. CDR3 coding DNA: TGTTCCAGCAGCTTCAACAGGGTCAAGTCTTTCTTT. The full variable domain, its missing parts supplied by reference TRBV7-9 and TRBJ1-1, is DTGVSQNPRHKITKRGQNVTFRCDPISEHNRLYWYRQTLGQGPEFLTYFQNEAQLEKSRLLSDRFSAERPKGSFSTLEIQRTEQGDSAMYLCSSSFNRVKSFFGQGTRLTVV.

This chain joins TRBV5-1 and TRBJ1-5, with TRBD1 matching 7 bases. CDR3 length: 15 amino acids. V lost 4 bases, J lost 0 bases, and 4 bases stayed unmatched. Germline values: CDR1 SGHRS, CDR2 YFSETQ. This CDR3 is CASSEGQYSNQPQHF. The CDR3 bases are TGCGCCAGCAGCGAGGGACAGTATAGCAATCAGCCCCAGCATTTT.

The chain combines TRBV11-2 with TRBJ2-1; 9 positions agree with TRBD1. V lost 1 base to trimming and J lost 9 bases; unmatched junction nucleotides: 10. The germline CDR1 and CDR2 sequences are SGHAT and FQNNGV. The CDR3 spans 16 residues. This CDR3 reads CASSLGRGQGQGEQFF. In DNA form, the CDR3 reads TGTGCCAGCAGCTTAGGGAGGGGACAGGGTCAGGGTGAGCAGTTCTTC.

The chain links TRBV4-2 to TRBJ1-5, with 7 bases aligning to TRBD1. The CDR3 spans 15 residues. J gave up 4 bases and V 0 bases, and 3 bases lay outside the gene matches. CDR1 LGHNA and CDR2 YNFKEQ come from the germline V gene. The CDR3 here is CASSQEGQLNQPQHF. The CDR3, as DNA: TGTGCCAGCAGCCAAGAGGGACAGTTAAATCAGCCCCAGCATTTT.

The rearrangement uses TRBV29-1 and TRBJ1-6; 7 bases fit TRBD1. The V segment lost 7 bases and the J segment 9 bases; nucleotides outside the gene matches: 9. The germline gives CDR1 SQVTM, CDR2 ANQGSEA. The CDR3 sequence is 13 residues long. DNA of the CDR3: TGCAGCGCTCAACGGGACAGCGGTTCACCCCTCCACTTT. Translated, it gives CSAQRDSGSPLHF. The full variable domain, in which reference TRBV29-1 and TRBJ1-6 provide the parts outside the CDR3, is SAVISQKPSRDICQRGTSLTIQCQVDSQVTMMFWYRQQPGQSLTLIATANQGSEATYESGFVIDKFPISRPNLTFSTLTVSNMSPEDSSIYLCSAQRDSGSPLHFGNGTRLTVT.

The chain links TRBV19 to TRBJ2-5; 12 positions match TRBD2. Trimming took 3 bases from V and 5 from J; bases not matched to a gene: 7. CDR3 length: 16 amino acids. Germline V gene data show CDR1 as LNHDA and CDR2 as SQIVND (reference sequence). The CDR3 nucleotides read TGTGCCAGTAGTATTCTAGCGGGGGGGCCGAGGGAGACCCAGTACTTC. Translated: CASSILAGGPRETQYF.

The chain is built from TRBV6-1 and TRBJ1-3; 7 nucleotides align to TRBD1. Germline CDR1 is MNHNS and CDR2 is SASEGT. The ends lost 4 bases at V and 2 bases at J; junction bases unmatched: 2. The CDR3 is 14 amino acids. The CDR3 protein is CASSATGAGNTIYF. The CDR3 nucleotides read TGTGCCAGCAGTGCAACAGGGGCTGGAAACACCATATATTTT.